This T cell receptor (beta chain) originates from a study of beta chain features in type 1 diabetes. Study summary: Similarity in age, gender and cell yields was seen between patients and healthy donors.

Reverse transcribing all isolated RNA meant expressed TCRB transcripts were sequenced. Clones were sequenced by immunoSEQ multiplex PCR, and TCRdb holds only the in-frame ones, with some missing. This table holds over 200,000 clones, 11% found once. This clone was counted a few times. Its antigen is unknown. The study's findings and limits: The study found moderately but significantly shorter TCRB CDR3s in all four CD4+ subsets of Type 1 diabetes patients. At VDJ recombination sites, type 1 diabetes patients had fewer insertions and more deleted nucleotides.

The CDR3 is 16 residues long. The ends were cut back, 5 bases at V and 7 bases at J, with 24 bases in the middle. Germline V lookup: CDR1 PRHDT, CDR2 FYEKMQ (reference sequence). This sequence originates from a man aged 30 to 39 with type 1 diabetes. V usage is TRBV13 and J usage is TRBJ2-7; weak D call: TRBD2 (6 bases). Sample: naive CD4+ T cells from blood. CDR3: CASSTSWDSDSSEQYF. In DNA, the CDR3 is TGTGCCAGCAGCACTTCTTGGGACTCCGACTCCTCGGAGCAGTACTTC.